The 7 T cell receptor beta chains listed next were all sequenced from one sample in a study of blood T cells in healthy people across ages. Together with a sample-barcoded 5' primer, a J-beta primer mix was included in a second PCR lasting roughly 6 to 12 cycles. TCRdb reprocessed the 5' RACE reads with MiXCR, giving one entry per CDR3 protein. The repertoire includes hundreds of thousands of distinct CDR3 sequences, around 48% of them detected once, and about 26% sits in the top ten. Material for sequencing was blood. Source of these receptors: a man older than 75 in good health.

A few counts support this clonotype. Its ends do not fully match the called genes, so a read error is possible. V and J are TRBV7-9 and TRBJ2-7; 7 nucleotides align to TRBD1. Germline V gene lookup returns CDR1 SEHNR and CDR2 FQNEAQ (reference sequence). CDR3 length: 14 amino acids. Here the CDR3 DNA reads TGTGCCGGCAGCGAGGGACAGCTCTCCTACGAGCAGTACTTC. It encodes CAGSEGQLSYEQYF.

The chain couples TRBV3-1 to TRBJ2-1, with TRBD2 matching over 7 bases. CDR3 length: 13 residues. Trimming removed 1 base from V and 12 bases from J; junction bases left unmatched: 6. Germline assignment: CDR1 LGHDT and CDR2 YNNKEL (reference sequence). CDR3: CASSQVTWEGQFF. In DNA, the CDR3 is TGTGCCAGCAGCCAAGTTACCTGGGAGGGGCAGTTCTTC.

Ten or more counts support this clonotype. The J gene is TRBJ1-5, the V gene TRBV6-6; 7 positions match TRBD1. The CDR3 spans 14 residues. The germline V gene has CDR1 MNHNY and CDR2 SVGAGI (reference sequence). Losses at the gene ends were 2 bases for V and 9 bases for J; bases not matched to a gene: 7. In DNA, the CDR3 is TGTGCCAGCAGTTACAGCAGGGGGACTGCGCCCCAGCATTTT. This sequence encodes CASSYSRGTAPQHF.

This chain uses TRBV30 with TRBJ2-3, with TRBD1 matching over 8 bases. In germline, CDR1 is GTSNPN, CDR2 SVGIG (reference sequence). Trimming cost V 3 bases and J 4 bases; bases outside gene matches: 9. This CDR3 is built from 15 residues. In nucleotides, the CDR3 is TGTGCCTGGAGGCCGACAGGGGAGAGAGCAGATACGCAGTATTTT. Protein: CAWRPTGERADTQYF.

The chain uses TRBV7-9 and TRBJ2-1, with a weak D call TRBD1 (6 bases). V lost 5 bases and J lost 8, with 13 bases in between. Germline V gene lookup returns CDR1 SEHNR and CDR2 FQNEAQ (reference sequence). The CDR3 runs to 13 residues. CDR3 coding DNA: TGTGCCAGCAGCGTCCGTTCAGGGGATGAGCAGTTCTTC. Protein sequence: CASSVRSGDEQFF.

The genes are TRBV11-2 and TRBJ1-4; tentative D call: TRBD1 (5 bases). Germline CDR1 is SGHAT and CDR2 is FQNNGV. V gave up 5 bases and J gave up 0 bases, with 13 bases separating them. The CDR3 is 16 amino acids. The CDR3 loop is CASSTGRSATNEKLFF. In DNA form, the CDR3 reads TGTGCCAGCAGCACGGGACGCAGTGCAACTAATGAAAAACTGTTTTTT.

The chain employs TRBV19 and TRBJ1-3, with D perhaps TRBD1 (5 bases). From germline, CDR1 is LNHDA and CDR2 SQIVND (reference sequence). The length of the CDR3 is 14 residues. V gave up 2 bases and J gave up 1 base, with 6 bases separating them. The CDR3 bases are TGTGCCAGTAGTATACCAGGGTCTGGAAACACCATATATTTT. This sequence encodes CASSIPGSGNTIYF. Full variable domain (remainder filled in from reference TRBV19 and TRBJ1-3): DGGITQSPKYLFRKEGQNVTLSCEQNLNHDAMYWYRQDPGQGLRLIYYSQIVNDFQKGDIAEGYSVSREKKESFPLTVTSAQKNPTAFYLCASSIPGSGNTIYFGEGSWLTVV.